This note documents a single TCR beta chain sequence. No cognate antigen has been identified for it. The input lacks base qualities; no much larger clone sits a single base away. The data are from a study of tumor-infiltrating lymphocytes in primary liver carcinoma (dated by TCRdb to between 2016 and 2019). About the study as a whole: The five patients, three men and two women aged 30 to 69 years, had hepatocellular carcinoma (four) or combined HCC and intrahepatic cholangiocarcinoma (one). The tumors of the five patients were staged as T1-T3 N0M0, with maximum diameters ranging from about 4.2 to 11 cm. Each sample produced about 3.65 to 7.13 million productive TCRbeta reads, and read depth showed no significant difference between tissue types. Across five regions of each liver tumor, along with adjacent normal tissue and blood, the study brought together TCRbeta repertoire sequencing, expression microarrays and whole-exome sequencing. A total of 35 specimens from 5 patients, comprising about 25 tumor regions, 5 adjacent noncancerous liver tissues and 5 peripheral blood samples, were covered by TCRbeta repertoire sequencing. To link TCRbeta repertoire diversity to the local molecular phenotype, the roughly 24 tumor region samples were profiled with Agilent mRNA microarrays. High reproducibility was observed for the technical replicate repertoires, with mean shared-clone rates roughly 0.89 and correlation coefficients above 0.98. The paper's findings and limits, for the study overall: With just 4 or 5 patients in the study, the authors point out that the findings should be validated in a larger study. Because only the TCR beta chain was sequenced and unpaired alpha chains were not captured, true repertoire diversity is likely underestimated. Pairs of tumor regions showed greater repertoire overlap (mean about 36%) than tumor-adjacent pairs (roughly 17%) or tumor-blood pairs (around 15%), which is consistent with antigen-driven expansion. Compared with blood, tumors had a significantly larger share of the repertoire taken up by the top 250 clones (p = 0.039). Only about 8-24% of top clones were present in all five regions of a tumor, suggesting spatial heterogeneity of tumor-infiltrating T cells. Because the samples were bulk and unsorted, CD4+ and CD8+ T cell repertoires could not be compared.

Without any cell sorting, total RNA and DNA were extracted together from about 20-30 mg of bulk tissue using the AllPrep DNA/RNA mini kit. Between November 2015 and early 2016, a handful of patients in China with histopathologically diagnosed primary liver carcinoma had surgical resection. At the time of sampling, the patients had chronic HBV infection and had not received any treatment. Five spatially separated regions were sampled per tumor: superior, inferior, left-lateral and right-lateral poles, plus the tumor centre. According to histology, viable tumor cells made up more than 90% of every tumor sample. Pieces of fresh tumor and adjacent tissue were cut in half, with one half kept in RNAlater at -80 degrees C and the other half sent for histology. TCRbeta-specific cDNA was reverse-transcribed from about 520 ng total RNA using a constant-region primer and ProtoScript II reverse transcriptase. Three nested multiplex PCR rounds, following a slightly modified ARM-PCR procedure, were used to build the TCRbeta libraries. Sample barcodes and Illumina adapters were added in a final 25-cycle PCR with Deep VentR polymerase. Before sequencing, amplicons of 200-500 bp were purified from gel using a QIAquick gel extraction kit. An Illumina HiSeq 2500 was used to sequence the TCRbeta amplicons with 250-bp paired-end reads. On the study's bioinformatics: Reads were quality-trimmed with Trimmomatic v0.33, and paired reads were merged with FLASH v1.2.11 to recover full CDR3 sequences. V, D and J germline segments were assigned to the rearranged TCRbeta sequences using MiGEC v1.2.1b. Clonotype statistics and Shannon-Wiener diversity indices were calculated with VDJtools v1.0.0. Except for diversity analysis, only each sample's 250 most abundant clonotypes were used in subsequent analyses to reduce sampling bias. The raw public data were reprocessed by TCRdb itself: fastp quality trimming at Q25, MiXCR clonotype calling, in-frame beta chains only. One record per CDR3 amino acid sequence lists the most common genes and DNA. What appears here as the V and J calls and clone size reflects TCRdb's work, not the paper's. This sample holds around 120,000 distinct CDR3 sequences; around 60% were observed only once. The top ten constitute approximately 10% of the sample.

Sequences were obtained from liver tumor tissue from sampling region 1. The cell subset or site tag for this specimen amounts to: tumor region T1, superior pole. This TCR derives from a woman aged 55-70 years with primary liver carcinoma and hepatitis B virus infection.

In nucleotide form, the sequence is TGTGCCAGCAGTGAATTTGGGGCGAGTACGCAGTATTTT. Translated, it reads CASSEFGASTQYF. This chain is built from TRBV2 and TRBJ2-3, with TRBD1 as a weak D call on 5 bases. Trimming takes 2 bases from V and 8 bases from J, and the germline ends sit 11 bases apart. The CDR3 runs 13 amino acids, cysteine and phenylalanine included. Only CDR3 DNA remains: 39 bases, in frame from the first base. CDR1 and CDR2 are read off the germline V gene as SNHLY and FYNNEI.